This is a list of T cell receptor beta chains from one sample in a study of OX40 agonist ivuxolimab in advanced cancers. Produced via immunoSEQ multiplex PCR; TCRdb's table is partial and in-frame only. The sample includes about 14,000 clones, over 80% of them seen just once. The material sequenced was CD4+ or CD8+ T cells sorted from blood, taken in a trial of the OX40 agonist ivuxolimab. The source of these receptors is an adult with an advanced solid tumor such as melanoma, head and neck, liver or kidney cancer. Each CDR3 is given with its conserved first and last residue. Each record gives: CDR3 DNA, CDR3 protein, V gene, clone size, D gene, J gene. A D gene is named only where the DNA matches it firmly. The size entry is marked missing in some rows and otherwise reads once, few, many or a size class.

TGCGCCAGCAGCCAAGGGTCATCGGGGGCGAGCACTGAAGCTTTCTTT,CASSQGSSGASTEAFF,TRBV4-1,.,.,TRBJ1-1
TGTGCCAGCAGCTTAGGCCAGGCGGGGCGGGGCGGGGAGCTGTTTTTT,CASSLGQAGRGGELFF,TRBV7-8,.,.,TRBJ2-2
TGCAGCGTTGAAGGTGGGCCGGGTGGTCGTCTAGGTGTCCAGTACTTC,CSVEGGPGGRLGVQYF,TRBV29-1,many,.,TRBJ2-4
TGTGCCAGCAGCACCGGTACAGGGGTGGGCACTGAAGCTTTCTTT,CASSTGTGVGTEAFF,TRBV13,once,TRBD1,TRBJ1-1
TGTGCCAGCAGCGGCACCGGGACCTCGTTTGGGCAGTTCTTC,CASSGTGTSFGQFF,TRBV5-4,once,.,TRBJ2-1
TGTGCCAGCAGCCCAGTTAGCGGGAGGGCGAGGGAGCAGTACTTC,CASSPVSGRAREQYF,TRBV14,.,TRBD2,TRBJ2-7
TGCGCCAGCAGCCCCGGACAGGGGCCGACTGAAGAGACCCAGTACTTC,CASSPGQGPTEETQYF,TRBV5-1,.,TRBD1,TRBJ2-5
TGTGCCAGCAGTGACTCGGCTAGCGGGTACAATGAGCAGTTCTTC,CASSDSASGYNEQFF,TRBV6-4,few,TRBD2,TRBJ2-1
TGTGCCAGCAGTGCATTACAGGGAGCGCAAGAGACCCAGTACTTC,CASSALQGAQETQYF,TRBV6-5,many,.,TRBJ2-5
TGTGCCAGCAGCTTGAGTGCCCTCTACAATGAGCAGTTCTTC,CASSLSALYNEQFF,TRBV5-5,.,.,TRBJ2-1
TGTGCCAGCAGCCAATCGTTACGTAACACTGAAGCTTTCTTT,CASSQSLRNTEAFF,TRBV16,.,.,TRBJ1-1
TGTGCCAGCAGCGGAGGACAGGGGATCATCTACGAGCAGTACTTC,CASSGGQGIIYEQYF,TRBV7-9,.,TRBD1,TRBJ2-7
TGTGCCAGCAGTGAGTCACCCGAAAGGTCGGAGACCCAGTACTTC,CASSESPERSETQYF,TRBV6-1,.,.,TRBJ2-5
TGTGCCAGCAGCTTAGTCCCTAGCGGTAACACAGATACGCAGTATTTT,CASSLVPSGNTDTQYF,TRBV7-2,.,TRBD2,TRBJ2-3
TGTGCCAGCAGCTTAGTAGGGGAGAGGCTCTACAATGAGCAGTTCTTC,CASSLVGERLYNEQFF,TRBV7-8,.,.,TRBJ2-1
TGTGCCAGCAGCTCCGGGACTAGCGGGGCTGAGCAGTACTTC,CASSSGTSGAEQYF,TRBV11-3,.,TRBD2,TRBJ2-7
TGTGCCAGCAGTGAAGGATATGGGGGCGCGAGCAATCAGCCCCAGCATTTT,CASSEGYGGASNQPQHF,TRBV25-1,once,.,TRBJ1-5
TGTGCCAGCAGGGGGGACATCTCAAACCCCCACGAGCAGTACTTC,CASRGDISNPHEQYF,TRBV7-9,.,.,TRBJ2-7
TGTGCCAGTAGTATCGCCAGGTCTTACGAGCAGTACTTC,CASSIARSYEQYF,TRBV19,.,.,TRBJ2-7
TGCGCCAGCAGTGAGTGTGGCGGGGACAGGGGGCGATTAGGGCCCCAGCATTTT,CASSECGGDRGRLGPQHF,TRBV10-1,.,TRBD1,TRBJ1-5
TGTGCCAGCAACCCGGGGGGACGCTACGAGCAGTACTTC,CASNPGGRYEQYF,TRBV28,.,TRBD2,TRBJ2-7
TGTGCCACCAGCAGAGATCGCAGGGAGAACGGGGAGCTGTTTTTT,CATSRDRRENGELFF,TRBV15,few,.,TRBJ2-2
TGTGCCAGCACAGCAGGGGACTATGGCTACACCTTC,CASTAGDYGYTF,TRBV5-5,once,.,TRBJ1-2
TGCAGCGTCGCCGGGACTAGCGGAGTCGATGAGCAGTTCTTC,CSVAGTSGVDEQFF,TRBV29-1,.,TRBD2,TRBJ2-1
TGTGCCAGCAGCCAAGAGAGGGGAGTCGAAGAGACCCAGTACTTC,CASSQERGVEETQYF,TRBV4-2,.,.,TRBJ2-5
TGTGCCAGCAGTGAAGTCTTTTTTCCCGGGACCGCCTACGAGCAGTACTTC,CASSEVFFPGTAYEQYF,TRBV6-1,.,.,TRBJ2-7
TGCAGCGTTGGTCTAGCGGGAGGGCCTAGGGAGACCCAGTACTTC,CSVGLAGGPRETQYF,TRBV29-1,.,TRBD2,TRBJ2-5
TGCGCCAGCAGCGTCGGGACTAGCGCTGAGCAGTTCTTC,CASSVGTSAEQFF,TRBV5-1,.,TRBD2,TRBJ2-1
TGTGCCACCCTTAAGGAATACACCGGGGAGCTGTTTTTT,CATLKEYTGELFF,TRBV27,.,.,TRBJ2-2